This TCR beta chain was documented in a study of shared clonotypes between healthy human individuals. This table comes from immunoSEQ multiplex PCR, and its TCRdb copy is limited to in-frame clones, with some not included. There are around 580,000 clones in the sample; roughly 98% occur only once, and 0.3% lies in the top ten. CDR1 is DFQATT, CDR2 SNEGSKA, per germline (reference sequence). CDR3 size: 11 residues. The V end lost 6 bases, the J end lost 8 bases, and 13 bases lay between the germline ends. As defined, naive CD8 cells were CD45RO-negative and positively selected for CCR7, with terminally differentiated effector memory CD45RA+ cells excluded.

The material sequenced was naive CD8+ T cells sorted from blood. This TCR came from a man younger than 45 in good health. The gene calls are TRBV20-1 and TRBJ1-1; D is perhaps TRBD1 (5 bases). The CDR3 coding sequence is TGCAGTGCCGGACGGGGGGAAGAAGCTTTCTTT. Translating gives CSAGRGEEAFF.